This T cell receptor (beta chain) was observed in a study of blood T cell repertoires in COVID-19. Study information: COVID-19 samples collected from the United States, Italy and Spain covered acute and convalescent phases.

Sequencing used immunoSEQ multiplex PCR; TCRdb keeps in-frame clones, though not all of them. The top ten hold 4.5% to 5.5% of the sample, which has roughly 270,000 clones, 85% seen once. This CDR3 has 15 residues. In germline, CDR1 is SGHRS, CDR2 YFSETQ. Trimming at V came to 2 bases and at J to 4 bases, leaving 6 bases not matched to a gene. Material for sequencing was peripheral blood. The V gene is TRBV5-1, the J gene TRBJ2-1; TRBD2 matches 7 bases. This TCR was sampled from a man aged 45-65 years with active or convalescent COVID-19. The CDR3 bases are TGCGCCAGCAGCTTACAAGTGGGGGGGTACAATGAGCAGTTCTTC. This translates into CASSLQVGGYNEQFF. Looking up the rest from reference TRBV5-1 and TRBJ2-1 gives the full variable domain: KAGVTQTPRYLIKTRGQQVTLSCSPISGHRSVSWYQQTPGQGLQFLFEYFSETQRNKGNFPGRFSGRQFSNSRSEMNVSTLELGDSALYLCASSLQVGGYNEQFFGPGTRLTVL.